Below, 10 T cell receptor beta chains from the same sample are listed, as sequenced in a study of T cells after yellow fever vaccination. TCRdb re-derived calls from the 5' RACE reads in MiXCR, one entry per CDR3 protein. The sample holds a few hundred thousand distinct CDR3 sequences; 3.6% are singletons and the top ten take around a fifth. The material was PBMCs, obtained 15 days after the yellow fever booster vaccination. These receptor sequences come from a man aged 18 to 30 who received the YFV17D yellow fever vaccine.

This clonotype has a count of ten or more. The chain joins TRBV7-2 to TRBJ1-3, with unresolved D. The CDR3 has 15 residues. V dropped 6 bases and J dropped 0 bases, with 12 bases sitting between them. CDR1 and CDR2 (germline): SGHTA, FQGNSA. CDR3: CASRLAHSSGNTIYF. The CDR3 DNA reads TGTGCCAGCAGACTTGCCCACAGCTCTGGAAACACCATATATTTT.

The table lists this clonotype with many counts. The chain recombines TRBV10-3 with TRBJ1-3; tentative D call: TRBD1 (5 bases). This CDR3 has 13 amino acids. The V gene's germline CDR1 is ENHRY and CDR2 SYGVKD. V lost 10 bases to trimming and J lost 8 bases, with 18 bases between them. CDR3 sequence: CATLTGPIDTIYF. In nucleotides, the CDR3 is TGTGCCACCTTGACGGGACCGATCGACACCATATATTTT.

This clonotype was detected many times. The chain joins TRBV29-1 to TRBJ1-2, with no clear D. There are 11 residues in the CDR3. Per germline, CDR1 SQVTM and CDR2 ANQGSEA. V dropped 0 bases and J dropped 5 bases, with 4 bases sitting between them. CDR3 DNA sequence: TGCAGCGTTGAAGAAGGGTATGGCTACACCTTC. It codes for CSVEEGYGYTF.

The chain recombines TRBV19 with TRBJ2-2, with D possibly being TRBD1 (6 bases). The length of the CDR3 is 14 residues. Germline-derived CDR1 and CDR2 are LNHDA and SQIVND (reference sequence). Trimming cost V 8 bases and J 2 bases, with 12 bases left between them. DNA for the CDR3: TGTGCCAGTGTCGGGACACAAAACACCGGGGAGCTGTTTTTT. Its translation is CASVGTQNTGELFF.

This clonotype was detected ten times or more. This chain joins TRBV12-3 or TRBV12-4 and TRBJ2-3; 14 nucleotides match TRBD2. There are 19 residues in the CDR3. V dropped 5 bases and J dropped 2; count of bases not matched to a gene: 12. The CDR3 region has the DNA TGTGCCAGCAGTGAGGGACTAGCGGGGGCCTACTACCACACAGATACGCAGTATTTT. Its translation: CASSEGLAGAYYHTDTQYF.

This clonotype was seen repeatedly, ten times or more. This sequence joins TRBV7-9 and TRBJ1-1, with 8 bases that match TRBD1. CDR3 length: 13 amino acids. Germline assignment: CDR1 SEHNR and CDR2 FQNEAQ (reference sequence). V gave up 11 bases and J gave up 5 bases; unmatched junction bases: 10. The CDR3 loop is CAGSQGEGTEAFF. CDR3 nucleotide sequence: TGTGCCGGCTCACAGGGGGAAGGGACTGAAGCTTTCTTT.

This clonotype occurred many times. The chain joins TRBV12-3 or TRBV12-4 to TRBJ2-2; D possibly corresponds to TRBD1 (5 bases). V was shortened by 11 bases and J by 2 bases, with 12 bases between the two germline ends. This CDR3 has 13 amino acids. This CDR3 reads CAVEGENTGELFF. DNA of the CDR3: TGTGCCGTGGAAGGGGAAAACACCGGGGAGCTGTTTTTT.

This clonotype was detected many times. This sequence joins TRBV7-9 and TRBJ2-3; D remains ambiguous. The CDR3 totals 10 residues. Trimming removed 4 bases from V and 4 bases from J, with 0 bases in between. The V gene's germline CDR1 is SEHNR and CDR2 FQNEAQ (reference sequence). The CDR3: CASSSDTQYF. As DNA, the CDR3 is TGTGCCAGCAGCTCAGATACGCAGTATTTT.

This clonotype was detected ten times or more. The chain joins TRBV5-5 to TRBJ2-2; D is possibly TRBD1 (5 bases). V was shortened by 0 bases and J by 3 bases, with 15 bases between the two germline ends. The CDR3 is 17 residues long. Germline-derived CDR1 and CDR2 are SGHKS and YYEKEE (reference sequence). CDR3 in DNA: TGTGCCAGCAGCTTGGATCAGGGTTCTTTGGACACCGGGGAGCTGTTTTTT. Translation gives CASSLDQGSLDTGELFF.

This clonotype was seen a handful of times. The V gene is TRBV5-6, the J gene TRBJ1-6, with TRBD1 identical over 7 bases. The CDR3 sequence is 16 residues long. V was clipped by 0 bases and J by 9 bases; unmatched bases: 9. CDR1 is SGHDT, CDR2 YYEEEE, per germline. The DNA for the CDR3 is TGTGCCAGCAGCTTGGCCGGGACAGAGATTTTTTCACCCCTCCACTTT. This encodes CASSLAGTEIFSPLHF. Full variable domain (missing parts from reference TRBV5-6 and TRBJ1-6): DAGVTQSPTHLIKTRGQQVTLRCSPKSGHDTVSWYQQALGQGPQFIFQYYEEEERQRGNFPDRFSGHQFPNYSSELNVNALLLGDSALYLCASSLAGTEIFSPLHFGNGTRLTVT.